This T cell receptor beta chain was recovered during a study of CD8+CD57+ T cells in acquired aplastic anemia. Regarding the study as a whole: Significant differences in CD8+ Simpson's diversity were not observed between patients and controls. There were some 30 CD8+ CDR3 sequences that occurred in both patients and controls.

Both TCR beta VDJ combination and CDR3 sequence profiling were carried out. Genomic DNA was the template for this profiling. TCRdb called the reads again in MiXCR, with one record for every CDR3 protein. The sample lists hundreds of thousands of distinct CDR3 sequences; 25% to 40% were seen once. The CDR3 is made up of 15 amino acids. Germline lookup yields CDR1 LGHNA and CDR2 YSLEER. V dropped 3 bases and J dropped 11; count of bases not matched to a gene: 14. CD8+CD57+ cell expansion had been shown by flow cytometry in patients chosen for sequencing. The patients, all of them, had severe acquired aplastic anemia. For this clonotype: The antigen remains undetermined. The missing conserved phenylalanine or tryptophan at the end of this CDR3 makes a read error likely.

The V gene is TRBV4-3, the J gene TRBJ2-3, with TRBD1 matching 7 bases. Sequencing input: sorted CD4+, CD8+, or CD8+CD57+ T cells (not recorded which) from PBMCs. The sequence was obtained from a human donor with aplastic anemia. The CDR3 nucleotides are TGCGCCAGCAGCCAGCAGACAGGGATGGGGGACGGGCAGTATTCT. As protein: CASSQQTGMGDGQYS.